This TCR beta chain was identified in a study of T-cell memory formation after mild COVID-19 (dated by TCRdb to about 2021). About the full investigation: Most TCR sequence clusters were specific to one of the two donors. T-cell clones expanding and contracting after mild COVID-19 in two donors were tracked by longitudinal TCRalpha and TCRbeta repertoire sequencing. Two young, previously healthy adult volunteers, one female and one male, were included in the cohort.

Study-wide conclusions, independent of this receptor: Contracting CD4+ clones were located mainly in the CM and EM memory subsets, whereas CD8+ clones were found to be enriched in EMRA. SARS-CoV-2 specificity was not confirmed for the second-wave clones peaking on day 37. Only two mild cases were covered by the study, and larger cohorts that include severe cases with pre-infection samples were considered necessary. Some responding clones were detected in pre-infection memory, which suggested that pre-existing cross-reactive memory T cells had joined the SARS-CoV-2 response. Balanced CD4/CD8 phenotypes were observed for clones contracting from day 15 to 85, whereas a bias towards CD4+ was observed for a second wave of clones expanding from day 15 to 37.

A distance of 11 bases separates the germline ends of V and J, which lose 1 base and 5 bases respectively. The CDR3 spans 13 residues, from the cysteine through the phenylalanine. Only the CDR3 region is kept as DNA, spanning 39 bases read in frame from base 1. Looking up the germline V gene (reference sequence) yields CDR1 DFQATT and CDR2 SNEGSKA. PBMCs were isolated by Ficoll-Paque density gradient centrifugation. This clonotype appeared a few times. Which antigen it targets is not known. Base qualities were left out, and no much larger clone turns up one base away. Sequencing took place on an Illumina NovaSeq 6000. TCRalpha and TCRbeta cDNA libraries were built by 5'RACE with constant-segment primers, adding sample barcodes and unique molecular identifiers. RNA was extracted from every sample with Trizol reagent. The libraries were amplified in two PCR steps, and the second step added a second sample barcode and Illumina TruSeq adapters. The libraries were sequenced on an Illumina NovaSeq using 2 x 150 bp paired-end reads. As for the original processing: The reads were demultiplexed and collapsed into UMI-guided consensus sequences using migec v1.2.7. Using mixcr v2.1.11, UMI consensuses were aligned to TRA and TRB V and J templates and then assembled into clonotypes. A clonotype was counted as expanded or contracted only if both edgeR and NoisET called the change significant, with noise models trained on biological replicates. For edgeR calls, the cutoffs were a false discovery rate-adjusted p below 0.01 and a log2 fold-change threshold of 1. As an exploratory analysis of dynamics, max-normalized trajectories of the 1000 most abundant clonotypes were examined by PCA with hierarchical clustering. The CD4 or CD8 phenotype of responding clones was assigned using the separately sequenced CD4+ and CD8+ repertoires. In-frame beta chains were kept once TCRdb had trimmed the public reads at Q25 with fastp and called clones with MiXCR. Each CDR3 protein appears once, grouped with its most common genes and DNA. These V and J calls are TCRdb output, not the study's own analysis. Present in this sample are about 470,000 distinct CDR3 sequences, over 15% of which were seen just once. In total, the top ten clones hold around an eighth of the sample.

Specimen: PBMCs or a T cell subset sorted from them (not recorded which). The chain is made from TRBV20-1 and TRBJ2-5; the D gene may be TRBD1 or TRBD2, since each aligns over 6 bases. This sequence originates from an adult woman who had mild COVID-19 (a few samples of this study predate the infection). The sample titles of this study are shuffled in the database, so cell type and time point are left out; the donor was told from shared clones. The DNA reads as follows: TGCAGTGCTAGAGGGCCGGGGGCCGAGACCCAGTACTTC. Its protein product is CSARGPGAETQYF.